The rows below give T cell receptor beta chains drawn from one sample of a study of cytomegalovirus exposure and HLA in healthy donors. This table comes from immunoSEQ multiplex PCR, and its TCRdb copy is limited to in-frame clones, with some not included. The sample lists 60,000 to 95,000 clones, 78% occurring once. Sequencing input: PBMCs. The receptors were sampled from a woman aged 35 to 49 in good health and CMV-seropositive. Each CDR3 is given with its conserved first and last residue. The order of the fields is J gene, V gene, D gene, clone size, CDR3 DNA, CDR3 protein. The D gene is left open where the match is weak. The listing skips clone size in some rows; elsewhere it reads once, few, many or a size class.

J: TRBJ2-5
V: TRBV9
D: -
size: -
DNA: TGTGCCACGCCGTTTGGTTTTCCGGGAGAGACCCAGTACTTC
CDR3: CATPFGFPGETQYF

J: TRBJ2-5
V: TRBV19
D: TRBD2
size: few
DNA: TGTGCCAGCTCAGAAGCTAGCGGCAAACAAGAGACCCAGTACTTC
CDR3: CASSEASGKQETQYF

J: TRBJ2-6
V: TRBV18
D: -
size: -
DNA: TGTGCCAGCTCACCCTTGAGGGATAAAGCTGGGGCCAACGTCCTGACTTTC
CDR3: CASSPLRDKAGANVLTF

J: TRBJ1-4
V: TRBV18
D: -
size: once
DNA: TGTGCCAGCTCACCGGGACACGCTAATGAAAAACTGTTTTTT
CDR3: CASSPGHANEKLFF

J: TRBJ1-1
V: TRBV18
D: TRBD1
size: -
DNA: TGTGCCAGCTCACTCCGGACAGGCGAACAGGGGGCTTTCTTT
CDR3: CASSLRTGEQGAFF

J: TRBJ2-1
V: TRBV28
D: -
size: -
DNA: TGTGCCAGCAGTTCGGCAGGCAATGAGCAGTTCTTC
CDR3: CASSSAGNEQFF

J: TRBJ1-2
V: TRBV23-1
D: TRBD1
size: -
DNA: TGCGCCAGCAGTCGTCCGGGACAGGGACCCTATGGCTACACCTTC
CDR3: CASSRPGQGPYGYTF

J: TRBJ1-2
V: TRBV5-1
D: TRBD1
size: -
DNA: TGCGCCAGCAGCTCCGGAGGGGGACAGAACTATGGCTACACCTTC
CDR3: CASSSGGGQNYGYTF

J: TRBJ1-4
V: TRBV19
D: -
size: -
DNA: TGTGCCAGTGCCGGTCGAAGATCAACTAATGAAAAACTGTTTTTT
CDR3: CASAGRRSTNEKLFF

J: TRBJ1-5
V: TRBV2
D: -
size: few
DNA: TGTGCCAGCAGTGGGGGCAGGGCTCAGCCCCAGCATTTT
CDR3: CASSGGRAQPQHF

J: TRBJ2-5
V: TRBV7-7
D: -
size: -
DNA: TGTGCCAGCAGCTTAGGTTCTGGGCCGGAGACCCAGTACTTC
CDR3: CASSLGSGPETQYF

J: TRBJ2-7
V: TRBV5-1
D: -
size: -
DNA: TGCGCCAGCAGTCCGGGGTACGAGCAGTACTTC
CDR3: CASSPGYEQYF

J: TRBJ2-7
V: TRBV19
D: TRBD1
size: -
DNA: TGTGCCAGTAGCCCAAGGAACACAGGGGGGCCGGACGAGCAGTACTTC
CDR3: CASSPRNTGGPDEQYF

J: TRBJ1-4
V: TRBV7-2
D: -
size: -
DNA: TGTGCCAGCAGCCCTCAGGCATCAACTAATGAAAAACTGTTTTTT
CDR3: CASSPQASTNEKLFF

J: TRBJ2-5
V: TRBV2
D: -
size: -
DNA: TGTGCCAGCATTCAGGGGGAGGTGACCCAGTACTTC
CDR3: CASIQGEVTQYF

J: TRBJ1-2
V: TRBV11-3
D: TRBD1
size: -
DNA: TGTGCCAGCAGCTTAGGGGACAGGGGGCAAGGCTATGGCTACACCTTC
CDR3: CASSLGDRGQGYGYTF

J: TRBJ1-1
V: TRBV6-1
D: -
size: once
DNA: TGTGCCAGCAGGACAGGAGGTTCGGGGAACACTGAAGCTTTCTTT
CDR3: CASRTGGSGNTEAFF

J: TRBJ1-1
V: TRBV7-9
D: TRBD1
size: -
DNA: TGTGCCAGCAGCTTAGTCCGACAGGGAGACACTGAAGCTTTCTTT
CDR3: CASSLVRQGDTEAFF

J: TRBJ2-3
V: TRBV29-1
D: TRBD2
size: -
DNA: TGCAGCGCGGGAGGCGATACGCAGTATTTT
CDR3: CSAGGDTQYF

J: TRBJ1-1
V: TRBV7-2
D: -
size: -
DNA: TGTGCCAGCAGCTCCAAGCCGGACACTGAAGCTTTCTTT
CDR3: CASSSKPDTEAFF

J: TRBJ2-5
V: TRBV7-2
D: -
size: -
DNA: TGTGCCAGCAGCTTTAGACAGGCCCAAGAGACCCAGTACTTC
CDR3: CASSFRQAQETQYF

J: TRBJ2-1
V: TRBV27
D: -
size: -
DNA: TGTGCCAGCTCAGTGGGGGGCAATGAGCAGTTCTTC
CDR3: CASSVGGNEQFF

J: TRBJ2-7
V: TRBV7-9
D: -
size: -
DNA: TGTGCCAGCAGCTACCCGGGCAGCGGGTACTACGAGCAGTACTTC
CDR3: CASSYPGSGYYEQYF

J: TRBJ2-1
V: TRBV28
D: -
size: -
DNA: TGTGCCAGCAGTCGACAGAGCTCCTACAATGAGCAGTTCTTC
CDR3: CASSRQSSYNEQFF

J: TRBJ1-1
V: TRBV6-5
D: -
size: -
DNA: TGTGCCAGCAGTTTAAGAGGGTTTCGCCCTGAAGCTTTCTTT
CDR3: CASSLRGFRPEAFF

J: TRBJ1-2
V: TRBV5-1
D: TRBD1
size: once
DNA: TGCGCCAGCAGCTTAAACAGGGGACGGTTTTATGGCTACACCTTC
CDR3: CASSLNRGRFYGYTF

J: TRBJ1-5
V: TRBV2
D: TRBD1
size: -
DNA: TGTGCCAGCAGTGACCGGGACAGGGCTCAGCCCCAGCATTTT
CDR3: CASSDRDRAQPQHF

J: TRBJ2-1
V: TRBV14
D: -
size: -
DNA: TGTGCCAGCAGCCAAGTAAGGACTTCCTATATCAATGAGCAGTTCTTC
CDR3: CASSQVRTSYINEQFF

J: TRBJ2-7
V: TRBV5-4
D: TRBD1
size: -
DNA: TGCGCCAGCAGCTCCTGGGACAGCTCACGGGGAGAGCAGTACTTC
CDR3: CASSSWDSSRGEQYF

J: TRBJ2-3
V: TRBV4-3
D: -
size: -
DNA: TGCGCCAGCAGCCAAGATGGGACTAGCACAGATACGCAGTATTTT
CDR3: CASSQDGTSTDTQYF

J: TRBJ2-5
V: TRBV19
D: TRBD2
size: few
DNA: TGTGCCAGTAGCCTGACTAGCGCGACCAAAGAGACCCAGTACTTC
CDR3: CASSLTSATKETQYF

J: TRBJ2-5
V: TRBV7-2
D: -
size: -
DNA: TGTGCCAGCAGCTTAAGCTCCGGGGGACAAGAGACCCAGTACTTC
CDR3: CASSLSSGGQETQYF

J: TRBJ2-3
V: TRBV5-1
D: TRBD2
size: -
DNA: TGCGCCAGCAGTTACAGCGGGGAGGTCACAGATACGCAGTATTTT
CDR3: CASSYSGEVTDTQYF

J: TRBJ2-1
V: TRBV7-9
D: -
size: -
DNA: TGTGCCAGCAGCCCCCCGGGTGTGGATGAGCAGTTCTTC
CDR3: CASSPPGVDEQFF

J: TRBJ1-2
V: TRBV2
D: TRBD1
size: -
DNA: TGTGCCAGCAGCCGAGACAGGGGGCTGAACTATGGCTACACCTTC
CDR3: CASSRDRGLNYGYTF

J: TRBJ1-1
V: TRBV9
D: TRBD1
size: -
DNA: TGTGCCAGCAGCGACACGCAGGGGGTGTTTAACACTGAAGCTTTCTTT
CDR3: CASSDTQGVFNTEAFF

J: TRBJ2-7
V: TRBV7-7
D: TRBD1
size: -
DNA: TGTGCCAGCAGCTTAACACCGGGACAGGGTTTCAACGAGCAGTACTTC
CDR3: CASSLTPGQGFNEQYF

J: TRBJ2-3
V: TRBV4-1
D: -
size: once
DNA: TGCGCCAGCAGCCAAGATAGTGGGCAGGGCACGCAGTATTTT
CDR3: CASSQDSGQGTQYF

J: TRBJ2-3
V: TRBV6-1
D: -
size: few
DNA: TGTGCCAGCAGTGAGTTTTACGGGAGCGACACAGATACGCAGTATTTT
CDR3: CASSEFYGSDTDTQYF

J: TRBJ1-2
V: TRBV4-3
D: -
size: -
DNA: TGCGCCAGCAGCCCCCTGGGTCCTCCCAGCGACTATGGCTACACCTTC
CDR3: CASSPLGPPSDYGYTF

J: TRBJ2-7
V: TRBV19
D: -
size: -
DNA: TGTGCCAGTAGTATCCAGGGAACGGGCGAGCAGTACTTC
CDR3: CASSIQGTGEQYF

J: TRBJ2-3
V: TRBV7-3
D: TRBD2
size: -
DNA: TGTGCCAGCAGCTCCTCCCTTTGGGCGGGGGGTGGTACAGATACGCAGTATTTT
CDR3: CASSSSLWAGGGTDTQYF